These 4 T cell receptor beta chains share one sample of origin, sequenced in a study of blood T cell repertoires in COVID-19. The assay was immunoSEQ multiplex PCR, and TCRdb's table has in-frame clones only and misses some. There are approximately 90,000 clones in the sample; about 78% occur only once, and 14% lies in the top ten. Sequenced material: peripheral blood. The source is a woman at least 80 years old with acute or convalescent COVID-19.

This clone was found a few times. The chain employs TRBV5-1 and TRBJ2-2, with D possibly TRBD2 on 7 matching bases. V was trimmed by 3 bases and J by 4 bases, leaving 13 bases between them. The CDR3 is made up of 15 amino acids. Per germline, CDR1 SGHRS and CDR2 YFSETQ. The DNA for the CDR3 is TGCGCCAGCAGCTCTAGGGGGGGCCTCACCGGGGAGCTGTTTTTT. Translation gives CASSSRGGLTGELFF.

This clone was seen repeatedly, ten times or more. The same CDR3 can be traced to other DNA sequences in this sample. The CDR3 DNA follows: TGTGCCAGCAGCGTCGGGACAGGAGAAGTCTACGAGCAGTACTTC. It yields the protein CASSVGTGEVYEQYF. The chain employs TRBV9 and TRBJ2-7; TRBD1 aligns across 8 bases. The CDR3 totals 15 residues. The junction had 7 bases not matched to a gene; V was cut back by 2 bases and J by 3 bases. The germline V gene has CDR1 SGDLS and CDR2 YYNGEE.

This clone showed up just once. This rearrangement joins TRBV7-9 to TRBJ1-3; possibly TRBD1 for D (5 bases). CDR3 length: 11 residues. CDR1 and CDR2 from the germline V gene are SEHNR and FQNEAQ (reference sequence). The V gene lost 11 bases and the J gene lost 10 bases, with 15 bases spanning the gap. CDR3 residues: CALRGVTTIYF. CDR3 nucleotides: TGTGCCCTTCGGGGGGTCACGACCATATATTTT.

The CDR3 reads CASSLETQGGSAGELFF. The CDR3 DNA is TGTGCCAGCAGCTTAGAAACACAGGGCGGTTCGGCCGGGGAGCTGTTTTTT. The V and J genes are TRBV7-6 and TRBJ2-2, with D possibly matching TRBD1 (6 bases). This CDR3 is built from 17 residues. The V gene lost 1 base and the J gene lost 6 bases, with 18 bases spanning the gap. Germline lookup yields CDR1 SGHVS and CDR2 FNYEAQ.